This T cell receptor (beta chain) was captured by sequencing in a study of beta chain features in type 1 diabetes. V lost 6 bases to trimming and J lost 3 bases, with 21 bases between them. The CDR3 spans 16 residues. CDR1 and CDR2 from the germline V gene are MDHEN and SYDVKM. Regarding the study as a whole: Researchers cautioned that cDNA sequencing could over-represent cells with high TCR expression. At VDJ recombination sites, type 1 diabetes patients had fewer insertions and more deleted nucleotides.

As regards this clone: The target antigen is unknown.

TCRB transcripts that were expressed got sequenced, as all of the isolated RNA had been reverse transcribed. Sequenced by immunoSEQ multiplex PCR; TCRdb stores in-frame clones only, minus some. The sample has hundreds of thousands of clones, roughly a sixth seen once. J is TRBJ2-7 and V is TRBV28; D gene uncertain. The sequence came from a woman aged 18-29 years in good health. Specimen: naive CD4+ T cells from blood. This chain's CDR3 is CASSPSGLGGYYEQYF. The CDR3 DNA is TGTGCCAGCAGCCCCTCCGGCCTTGGTGGTTACTACGAGCAGTACTTC.